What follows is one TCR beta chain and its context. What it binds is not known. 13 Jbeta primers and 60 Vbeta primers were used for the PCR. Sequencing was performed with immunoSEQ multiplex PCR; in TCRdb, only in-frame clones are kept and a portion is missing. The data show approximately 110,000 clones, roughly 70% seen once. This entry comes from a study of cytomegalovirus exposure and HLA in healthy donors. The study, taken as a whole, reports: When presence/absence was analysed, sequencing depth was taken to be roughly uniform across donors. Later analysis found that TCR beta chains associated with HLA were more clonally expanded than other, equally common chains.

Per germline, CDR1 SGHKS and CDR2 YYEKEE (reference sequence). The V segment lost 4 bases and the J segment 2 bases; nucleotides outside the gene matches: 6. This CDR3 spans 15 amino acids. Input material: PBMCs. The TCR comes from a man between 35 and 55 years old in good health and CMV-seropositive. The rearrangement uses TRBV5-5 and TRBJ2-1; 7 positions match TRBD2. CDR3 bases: TGTGCCAGCAGCGAATCGGGACTAACCTACAATGAGCAGTTCTTC. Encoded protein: CASSESGLTYNEQFF.